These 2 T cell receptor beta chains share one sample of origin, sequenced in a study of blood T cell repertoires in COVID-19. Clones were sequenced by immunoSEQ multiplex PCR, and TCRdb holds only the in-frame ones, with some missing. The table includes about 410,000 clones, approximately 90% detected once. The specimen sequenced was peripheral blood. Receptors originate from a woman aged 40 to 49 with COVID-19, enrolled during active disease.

The CDR3 DNA reads TGCGCCAGCAGCCAAGAAGCCCCGCCCCGGTCCGAGTATGGCTACACCTTC. As protein: CASSQEAPPRSEYGYTF. The chain couples TRBV4-1 to TRBJ1-2; D gene uncertain. Germline values: CDR1 MGHRA, CDR2 YSYEKL. Deletions cut 0 bases from V and 5 bases from J, with 19 bases between. The CDR3 consists of 17 residues.

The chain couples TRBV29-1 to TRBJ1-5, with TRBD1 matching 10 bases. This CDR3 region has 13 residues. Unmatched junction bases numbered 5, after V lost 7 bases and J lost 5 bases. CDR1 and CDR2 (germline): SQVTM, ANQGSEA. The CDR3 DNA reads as TGCAGCGCCGGGACAGGGGTCGATCAGCCCCAGCATTTT. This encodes CSAGTGVDQPQHF.